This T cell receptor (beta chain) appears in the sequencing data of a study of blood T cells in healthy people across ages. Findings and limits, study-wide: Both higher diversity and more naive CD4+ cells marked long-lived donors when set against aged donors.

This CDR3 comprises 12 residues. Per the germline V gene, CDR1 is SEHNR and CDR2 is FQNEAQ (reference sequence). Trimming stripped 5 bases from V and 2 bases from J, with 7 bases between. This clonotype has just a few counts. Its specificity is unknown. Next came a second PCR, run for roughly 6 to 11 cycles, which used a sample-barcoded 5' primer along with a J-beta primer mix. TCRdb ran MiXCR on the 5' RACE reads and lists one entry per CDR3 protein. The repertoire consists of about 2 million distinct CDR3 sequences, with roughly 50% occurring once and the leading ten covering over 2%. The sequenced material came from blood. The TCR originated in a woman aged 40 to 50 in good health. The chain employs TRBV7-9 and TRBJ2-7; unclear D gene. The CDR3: CASSIRAYEQYF. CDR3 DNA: TGTGCCAGCAGCATCAGAGCCTACGAGCAGTACTTC.